The rows below give T cell receptor beta chains drawn from one sample of a study of blood T cell repertoires in COVID-19. Repertoires were generated with immunoSEQ multiplex PCR, while TCRdb's copy carries only in-frame clones and drops some. The sample lists about 260,000 clones, 75% to 90% occurring once. The sample taken for sequencing was PBMCs or T cells enriched from blood (not recorded which). The receptors originated from a woman aged 25 to 39 with acute COVID-19. The CDR3 runs from the conserved cysteine through the conserved F or W. The D gene is left open where the match is weak. Rows may omit the clone size; those that give it use once, few, many or a size class.

TRBD2 TRBJ2-7 TRBV7-9 . TGTGCCAGCAGCACTAGCGGGCCGACGGTGGAGCAGTACTTC CASSTSGPTVEQYF
TRBD1 TRBJ2-7 TRBV11-2 once TGTGCCAGCAGCGTCTACAGGGGCCAAATGGAGCAGTACTTC CASSVYRGQMEQYF
TRBD2 TRBJ2-7 TRBV3-1/TRBV3-2 . TGTGCCAGCAGCCAAGACCCCTGGAAGACTAGCGGGAGGGCGAAATCCTACGAGCAGTACTTC CASSQDPWKTSGRAKSYEQYF
TRBD2 TRBJ2-1 TRBV11-2 few TGTGCCAGCAGCTTAAATCGACTAGCGGGATCTCAGCAGTTCTTC CASSLNRLAGSQQFF
. TRBJ2-5 TRBV7-9 . TGTGCCAGCAGCTTAGCGCAGGTGGAGACCCAGTACTTC CASSLAQVETQYF
. TRBJ2-3 TRBV7-3 . TGTGCCAGCAGCTTACCCGGGGCAGATACGCAGTATTTT CASSLPGADTQYF
. TRBJ1-3 TRBV3-1/TRBV3-2 once TGTGCCAGCAGCCAAGACGGTGGGGCTCTCTCTGGAAACACCATATATTTT CASSQDGGALSGNTIYF
TRBD1 TRBJ1-6 TRBV5-4 . TGTGCCAGCAGCCCCGGGACAGGGGCCTCCTATAATTCACCCCTCCACTTT CASSPGTGASYNSPLHF
. TRBJ2-2 TRBV2 . TGTGCCAGCAGCGCCTTAGCGGCGAACACCGGGGAGCTGTTTTTT CASSALAANTGELFF
TRBD2 TRBJ2-2 TRBV27 . TGTGCCAGCAGCCCACTAGCGGGAGAAACCGGGGAGCTGTTTTTT CASSPLAGETGELFF
TRBD2 TRBJ2-1 TRBV4-2 . TGTGCCAGCAGCCAAGCTAGCGGGGGAAATGAGCAGTTCTTC CASSQASGGNEQFF
. TRBJ2-1 TRBV18 . TGTGCCAGCTCACCTTCAGGGGACCCTTACAATGAGCAGTTCTTC CASSPSGDPYNEQFF
TRBD2 TRBJ2-2 TRBV27 . TGTGCCAGCAGTCCGCTTAGCGGGAGACTTACCGGGGAGCTGTTTTTT CASSPLSGRLTGELFF